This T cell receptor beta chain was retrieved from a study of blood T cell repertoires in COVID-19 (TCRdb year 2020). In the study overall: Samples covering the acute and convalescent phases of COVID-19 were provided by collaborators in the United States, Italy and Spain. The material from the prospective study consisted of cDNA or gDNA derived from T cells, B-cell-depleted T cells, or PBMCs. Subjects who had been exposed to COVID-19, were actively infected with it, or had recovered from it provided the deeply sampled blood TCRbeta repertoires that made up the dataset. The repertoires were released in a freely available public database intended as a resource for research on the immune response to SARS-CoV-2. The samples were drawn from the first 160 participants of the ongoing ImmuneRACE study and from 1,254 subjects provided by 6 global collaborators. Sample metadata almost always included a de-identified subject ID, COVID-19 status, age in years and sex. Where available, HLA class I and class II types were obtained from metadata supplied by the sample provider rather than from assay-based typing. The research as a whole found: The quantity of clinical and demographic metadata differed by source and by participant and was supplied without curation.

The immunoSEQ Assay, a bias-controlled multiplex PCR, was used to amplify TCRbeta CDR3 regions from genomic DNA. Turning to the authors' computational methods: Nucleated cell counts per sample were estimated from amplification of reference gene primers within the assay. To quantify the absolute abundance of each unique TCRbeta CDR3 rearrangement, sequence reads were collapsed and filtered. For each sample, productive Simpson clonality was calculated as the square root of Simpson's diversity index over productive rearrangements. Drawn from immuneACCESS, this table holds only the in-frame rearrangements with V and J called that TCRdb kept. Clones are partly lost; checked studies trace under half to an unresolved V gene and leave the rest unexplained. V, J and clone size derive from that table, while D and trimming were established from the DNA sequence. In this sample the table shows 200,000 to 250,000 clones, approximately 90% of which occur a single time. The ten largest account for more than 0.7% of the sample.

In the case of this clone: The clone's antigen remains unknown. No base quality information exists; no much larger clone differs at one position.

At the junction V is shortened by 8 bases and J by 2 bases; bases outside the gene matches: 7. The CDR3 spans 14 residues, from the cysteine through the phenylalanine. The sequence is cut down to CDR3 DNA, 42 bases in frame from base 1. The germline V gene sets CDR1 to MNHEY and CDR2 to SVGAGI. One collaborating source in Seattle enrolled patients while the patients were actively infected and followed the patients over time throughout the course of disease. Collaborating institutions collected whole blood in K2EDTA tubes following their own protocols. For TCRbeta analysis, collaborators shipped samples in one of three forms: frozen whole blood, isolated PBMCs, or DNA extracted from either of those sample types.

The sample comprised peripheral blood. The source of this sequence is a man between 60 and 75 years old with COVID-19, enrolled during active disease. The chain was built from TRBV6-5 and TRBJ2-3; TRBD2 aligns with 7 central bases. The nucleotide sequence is TGTGCCAGCGGGGAGCGGGGAGTCACAGATACGCAGTATTTT. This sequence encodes CASGERGVTDTQYF.